This T cell receptor (beta chain) was observed in a study of cytomegalovirus exposure and HLA in healthy donors. The V end lost 3 bases, the J end lost 1 base, and 9 bases lay between the germline ends. CDR3 length equals 14 residues. From germline, CDR1 is MDHEN and CDR2 SYDVKM. Findings of the study overall: Productive rates of about 87% or about 30% were seen for most TCR beta V segments in an earlier analysis. Association of 16,951 TCR beta sequences with HLA alleles was found at 0.05 false discovery rate in a later analysis. A later analysis showed HLA-associated TCR beta chains outstripping equally common others in clonal expansion.

Remarks on this clone: The antigen is not known.

The PCR was carried out with 60 Vbeta primers and 13 Jbeta primers. Sequencing was performed with immunoSEQ multiplex PCR; in TCRdb, only in-frame clones are kept and a portion is missing. The sample shows 150,000 to 170,000 clones, 60% to 85% of them seen only once. The specimen was PBMCs. V and J are TRBV28 and TRBJ1-1, with D tentatively TRBD1 (6 bases). This TCR was recovered from a middle-aged woman in good health and CMV-seronegative. This CDR3 is CASSLPTGNTEAFF. The CDR3 DNA follows: TGTGCCAGCAGTTTGCCGACAGGGAACACTGAAGCTTTCTTT.